These T cell receptor beta chains were read from a single sample in a study of blood T cell repertoires in COVID-19. Some clones are missing from TCRdb's copy, which holds only in-frame ones; the method was immunoSEQ multiplex PCR. Among roughly 300,000 clones listed, around four fifths were seen once. Material: peripheral blood. The receptors were gathered from a woman aged 45-65 years with acute or convalescent COVID-19. The CDR3 runs from the conserved cysteine through the conserved F or W. A D gene is named only where the DNA matches it firmly. Clone size appears in some rows only: once, few, many, or a class for an expanded clone.

clone_size: -; v_call: TRBV13; j_call: TRBJ2-7; d_call: TRBD2; cdr3_nt: TGTGCCAGCAGCCTGTCTAGCGGGAGTGGGGAGCAGTACTTC; cdr3_aa: CASSLSSGSGEQYF
clone_size: -; v_call: TRBV29-1; j_call: TRBJ1-1; d_call: TRBD1; cdr3_nt: TGCAGCGTAGTGACAGGGCAAGCTTTCTTT; cdr3_aa: CSVVTGQAFF
clone_size: -; v_call: TRBV6-5; j_call: TRBJ1-2; d_call: TRBD1; cdr3_nt: TGTGCCAGCAGGCCTTGGGGACAGGGCTATGGCTACACCTTC; cdr3_aa: CASRPWGQGYGYTF
clone_size: -; v_call: TRBV5-1; j_call: TRBJ1-4; d_call: TRBD1; cdr3_nt: TGCGCCAGCAGCCTGGACAGGGCTGGGGAAAAACTGTTTTTT; cdr3_aa: CASSLDRAGEKLFF
clone_size: -; v_call: TRBV5-4; j_call: TRBJ2-1; d_call: TRBD2; cdr3_nt: TGTGCCAGCAGCTTGGACCTAGCCCCCCGGGGGGACGGTCTGTTCTTC; cdr3_aa: CASSLDLAPRGDGLFF
clone_size: -; v_call: TRBV5-1; j_call: TRBJ2-3; d_call: -; cdr3_nt: TGCGCCAGCAGCTTCCCAGGGGTCACGGATACGCAGTATTTT; cdr3_aa: CASSFPGVTDTQYF
clone_size: few; v_call: TRBV4-1; j_call: TRBJ2-5; d_call: -; cdr3_nt: TGCGCCAGCAGCCGCACGGGACTCCAAGAGACCCAGTACTTC; cdr3_aa: CASSRTGLQETQYF
clone_size: -; v_call: TRBV9; j_call: TRBJ1-2; d_call: TRBD1; cdr3_nt: TGTGCCAGCAGCCCATTACAGGGGAGTAATGGCTACACCTTC; cdr3_aa: CASSPLQGSNGYTF
clone_size: -; v_call: TRBV28; j_call: TRBJ2-1; d_call: -; cdr3_nt: TGTGCCAGCAGGCCCGGGACTTTAGGGGATGAGCAGTTCTTC; cdr3_aa: CASRPGTLGDEQFF
clone_size: -; v_call: TRBV5-1; j_call: TRBJ1-1; d_call: -; cdr3_nt: TGCGCCAGCAGCTATTCGGCGGACACTGAAGCTTTCTTT; cdr3_aa: CASSYSADTEAFF
clone_size: -; v_call: TRBV12-3/TRBV12-4; j_call: TRBJ1-2; d_call: -; cdr3_nt: TGTGCCAGCAGAGGTGGGGGGGCTAATGGCTACACCTTC; cdr3_aa: CASRGGGANGYTF
clone_size: -; v_call: TRBV2; j_call: TRBJ1-2; d_call: -; cdr3_nt: TGTGCCAGCAGCAGAAGAACAGCTAACTATGGCTACACCTTC; cdr3_aa: CASSRRTANYGYTF
clone_size: -; v_call: TRBV4-3; j_call: TRBJ2-1; d_call: -; cdr3_nt: TGCGCCAGCAGCCAAGGACTAGGAGGCAATGAGCAGTTCTTC; cdr3_aa: CASSQGLGGNEQFF
clone_size: -; v_call: TRBV5-1; j_call: TRBJ1-2; d_call: TRBD1; cdr3_nt: TGCGCCAGTGGGACAGGGGAAATTCACGACTATGGCTACACCTTC; cdr3_aa: CASGTGEIHDYGYTF
clone_size: -; v_call: TRBV19; j_call: TRBJ2-1; d_call: TRBD2; cdr3_nt: TGTGCCAGTAGAACCCTAGCGGGGGGGAATTGGGAGCAGTTCTTC; cdr3_aa: CASRTLAGGNWEQFF
clone_size: -; v_call: TRBV4-1; j_call: TRBJ1-3; d_call: -; cdr3_nt: TGCGCCAGCAGCCAAGACCCCGGGTCGGGAAACACCATATATTTT; cdr3_aa: CASSQDPGSGNTIYF
clone_size: -; v_call: TRBV5-4; j_call: TRBJ2-1; d_call: -; cdr3_nt: TGTGCCAGCAGCTTCGACATATACAATGAGCAGTTCTTC; cdr3_aa: CASSFDIYNEQFF
clone_size: -; v_call: TRBV2; j_call: TRBJ2-5; d_call: TRBD1; cdr3_nt: TGTGCCAGCATGTTGACCCGGGACAGGGGCGGGGAGACCCAGTACTTC; cdr3_aa: CASMLTRDRGGETQYF
clone_size: -; v_call: TRBV6-2/TRBV6-3; j_call: TRBJ1-2; d_call: -; cdr3_nt: TGTGCCAGCAGTCTTCCCAGGGTCGGAGATGGCTACACCTTC; cdr3_aa: CASSLPRVGDGYTF
clone_size: -; v_call: TRBV6-5; j_call: TRBJ1-1; d_call: -; cdr3_nt: TGTGCCGCGGCGACGTTACGCACTGAAGCTTTCTTT; cdr3_aa: CAAATLRTEAFF
clone_size: -; v_call: TRBV10-2; j_call: TRBJ2-3; d_call: TRBD2; cdr3_nt: TGCGCCAGCAGTCGGGGGGGCACAGATACGCAGTATTTT; cdr3_aa: CASSRGGTDTQYF
clone_size: -; v_call: TRBV6-6; j_call: TRBJ1-1; d_call: -; cdr3_nt: TGTGCCAGCAGCCTGACACCCCTGAACACTGAAGCTTTCTTT; cdr3_aa: CASSLTPLNTEAFF
clone_size: -; v_call: TRBV4-2; j_call: TRBJ1-2; d_call: -; cdr3_nt: TGTGCCAGCAGCCAAGATTATGCGGGGGCGAGGGGCTACACCTTC; cdr3_aa: CASSQDYAGARGYTF
clone_size: -; v_call: TRBV24-1; j_call: TRBJ2-3; d_call: -; cdr3_nt: TGTGCCACCAGTGGCCGGAGGTTTGCAGATACGCAGTATTTT; cdr3_aa: CATSGRRFADTQYF
clone_size: -; v_call: TRBV2; j_call: TRBJ1-6; d_call: -; cdr3_nt: TGTGCCAGCAGTGGGTCGAGCTCCTATAATTCACCCCTCCACTTT; cdr3_aa: CASSGSSSYNSPLHF